Listed below are T cell receptor beta chains from one sample, sequenced in a study of PD-1 blockade in classical Hodgkin lymphoma. TCRdb's table, derived via immunoSEQ multiplex PCR, lists solely in-frame clones and lacks some. Among 35,000 to 50,000 clones listed, roughly 78% were seen once. The sequences come from peripheral blood mononuclear cells (PBMCs), collected before the second cycle of nivolumab. Every receptor here comes from a human donor with classical Hodgkin lymphoma. CDR3s include the opening cysteine and the closing phenylalanine or tryptophan. Fields, in order: J gene, V gene, D gene, clone size, CDR3 protein, CDR3 DNA. D genes are given only for firm matches. Part of the rows lack a size; the others show once, few, many or a class for expanded clones.

J: TRBJ2-7
V: TRBV12-5
D: -
size: -
CDR3: CASGLGLTYEQYF
DNA: TGTGCTAGTGGTTTAGGTCTTACATACGAGCAGTACTTC

J: TRBJ2-1
V: TRBV29-1
D: -
size: -
CDR3: CSVPWNSYNEQFF
DNA: TGCAGCGTTCCGTGGAATTCCTACAATGAGCAGTTCTTC

J: TRBJ2-5
V: TRBV4-3
D: -
size: many
CDR3: CASSQELFQETQYF
DNA: TGCGCCAGCAGCCAAGAACTGTTCCAAGAGACCCAGTACTTC

J: TRBJ1-4
V: TRBV27
D: -
size: -
CDR3: CASSLTVATNEKLFF
DNA: TGTGCCAGCAGTCTAACAGTCGCAACTAATGAAAAACTGTTTTTT

J: TRBJ2-7
V: TRBV28
D: -
size: once
CDR3: CASSLRLNYEQYF
DNA: TGTGCCAGCAGTTTAAGGCTGAACTACGAGCAGTACTTC

J: TRBJ2-7
V: TRBV27
D: -
size: few
CDR3: CASSPRNGHYEQYF
DNA: TGTGCCAGCAGTCCCCGGAACGGACACTACGAGCAGTACTTC

J: TRBJ1-3
V: TRBV19
D: -
size: few
CDR3: CASIPVGQGVWASGNTIYF
DNA: TGTGCCAGTATCCCAGTCGGGCAGGGAGTCTGGGCCTCTGGAAACACCATATATTTT

J: TRBJ1-4
V: TRBV7-8
D: -
size: -
CDR3: CASSKFPSSSNEKLFF
DNA: TGTGCCAGCAGCAAGTTTCCATCCTCTTCTAATGAAAAACTGTTTTTT

J: TRBJ2-1
V: TRBV4-3
D: -
size: few
CDR3: CASSHFSKLSYNEQFF
DNA: TGCGCCAGCAGCCATTTCAGCAAACTCTCCTACAATGAGCAGTTCTTC

J: TRBJ2-7
V: TRBV4-1
D: -
size: few
CDR3: CASSRVAGGGEQYF
DNA: TGCGCCAGCAGCCGGGTCGCTGGAGGGGGCGAGCAGTACTTC

J: TRBJ1-5
V: TRBV28
D: -
size: -
CDR3: CASSFGTVSNQPQHF
DNA: TGTGCCAGCAGTTTTGGAACAGTTAGCAATCAGCCCCAGCATTTT

J: TRBJ2-7
V: TRBV5-4
D: -
size: -
CDR3: CASSFVRGEQYF
DNA: TGTGCCAGCAGCTTTGTAAGGGGCGAGCAGTACTTC

J: TRBJ2-2
V: TRBV19
D: TRBD2
size: -
CDR3: CAIRGDPGELFF
DNA: TGTGCCATTCGGGGGGACCCCGGGGAGCTGTTTTTT

J: TRBJ2-7
V: TRBV6-8
D: TRBD2
size: -
CDR3: CASTVYASGAQYEQYF
DNA: TGTGCCAGCACCGTCTACGCTAGCGGGGCCCAATACGAGCAGTACTTC

J: TRBJ2-1
V: TRBV9
D: -
size: -
CDR3: CASSGRLAYNEQFF
DNA: TGTGCCAGCAGCGGGAGATTGGCCTACAATGAGCAGTTCTTC

J: TRBJ2-1
V: TRBV7-2
D: TRBD2
size: -
CDR3: CASTGTSGGNEQFF
DNA: TGTGCCAGCACCGGGACTAGCGGGGGCAATGAGCAGTTCTTC

J: TRBJ1-1
V: TRBV7-2
D: -
size: -
CDR3: CASSLSGGLNTEAFF
DNA: TGTGCCAGCAGCTTAAGTGGGGGGCTGAACACTGAAGCTTTCTTT

J: TRBJ1-1
V: TRBV13
D: -
size: -
CDR3: CASSLSGANTEAFF
DNA: TGTGCCAGCAGCTTATCAGGGGCGAACACTGAAGCTTTCTTT

J: TRBJ2-3
V: TRBV5-5
D: -
size: -
CDR3: CASTVGTNTDTQYF
DNA: TGTGCCAGCACCGTCGGGACGAACACAGATACGCAGTATTTT

J: TRBJ1-2
V: TRBV7-9
D: -
size: -
CDR3: CASRSLLLQGAFDYGYTF
DNA: TGTGCCAGCAGAAGTCTCTTATTGCAGGGAGCCTTTGACTATGGCTACACCTTC

J: TRBJ2-7
V: TRBV18
D: -
size: -
CDR3: CASSPGGTRYEQYF
DNA: TGTGCCAGCTCACCCGGGGGAACCCGGTACGAGCAGTACTTC

J: TRBJ1-2
V: TRBV19
D: -
size: -
CDR3: CASIKTGGGNYGYTF
DNA: TGTGCCAGTATCAAGACGGGAGGAGGGAACTATGGCTACACCTTC

J: TRBJ1-2
V: TRBV4-3
D: -
size: -
CDR3: CASSQVTWGRDYGYTF
DNA: TGCGCCAGCAGCCAAGTTACGTGGGGGCGCGACTATGGCTACACCTTC

J: TRBJ1-2
V: TRBV6-6
D: -
size: -
CDR3: CASSYSGSYGYTF
DNA: TGTGCCAGCAGTTACTCGGGCAGTTATGGCTACACCTTC

J: TRBJ2-7
V: TRBV6-6
D: -
size: once
CDR3: CASSPEGGYEQYF
DNA: TGTGCCAGCTCCCCGGAAGGCGGCTACGAGCAGTACTTC

J: TRBJ1-2
V: TRBV5-1
D: TRBD1
size: -
CDR3: CASSPTTGGVYGYTF
DNA: TGCGCCAGCAGTCCAACCACAGGGGGCGTCTATGGCTACACCTTC

J: TRBJ1-1
V: TRBV7-3
D: -
size: -
CDR3: CASSLTSGWGTEAFF
DNA: TGTGCCAGCAGCTTAACGTCGGGGTGGGGAACTGAAGCTTTCTTT

J: TRBJ1-2
V: TRBV4-2
D: -
size: few
CDR3: CASSQGVEAYGYTF
DNA: TGTGCCAGCAGCCAAGGGGTCGAGGCCTATGGCTACACCTTC

J: TRBJ2-1
V: TRBV6-4
D: TRBD1
size: -
CDR3: CATGTGGYNEQFF
DNA: TGTGCCACCGGGACAGGGGGCTACAATGAGCAGTTCTTC

J: TRBJ1-3
V: TRBV5-6
D: -
size: -
CDR3: CASSLAWTEGFATGNTIYF
DNA: TGTGCCAGCAGCTTGGCCTGGACAGAAGGGTTCGCTACAGGAAACACCATATATTTT

J: TRBJ1-2
V: TRBV10-1
D: -
size: -
CDR3: CASSEMSDRGGIYGYTF
DNA: TGCGCCAGCAGTGAGATGTCCGACCGAGGCGGGATATATGGCTACACCTTC

J: TRBJ2-3
V: TRBV7-3
D: -
size: few
CDR3: CASSLMDLGDTDTQYF
DNA: TGTGCCAGCAGCTTAATGGACCTCGGCGACACAGATACGCAGTATTTT

J: TRBJ1-1
V: TRBV18
D: TRBD1
size: -
CDR3: CASSNTGGDTEAFF
DNA: TGTGCCAGCTCAAATACAGGGGGCGACACTGAAGCTTTCTTT

J: TRBJ2-3
V: TRBV5-5
D: -
size: -
CDR3: CASSLVRGRTDTQYF
DNA: TGTGCCAGCAGCTTGGTCCGGGGGAGGACAGATACGCAGTATTTT

J: TRBJ1-2
V: TRBV19
D: -
size: few
CDR3: CASSISESLYGYTF
DNA: TGTGCCAGTAGTATCTCAGAGAGTCTCTATGGCTACACCTTC

J: TRBJ2-7
V: TRBV12-5
D: -
size: -
CDR3: CASGQGLEQYF
DNA: TGTGCTAGTGGACAGGGTCTCGAGCAGTACTTC

J: TRBJ1-4
V: TRBV30
D: TRBD1
size: few
CDR3: CAWNRGGDEKLFF
DNA: TGTGCCTGGAACAGGGGAGGAGATGAAAAACTGTTTTTT

J: TRBJ1-2
V: TRBV29-1
D: TRBD1
size: -
CDR3: CSGDRGGYGYTF
DNA: TGCAGCGGGGACAGGGGAGGGTATGGCTACACCTTC

J: TRBJ2-7
V: TRBV5-4
D: -
size: -
CDR3: CASSLSGTRTYEQYF
DNA: TGTGCCAGCAGCCTTTCCGGGACCAGGACCTACGAGCAGTACTTC

J: TRBJ1-2
V: TRBV29-1
D: TRBD1
size: -
CDR3: CSAGGDYGYTF
DNA: TGCAGCGCAGGGGGGGACTATGGCTACACCTTC

J: TRBJ1-1
V: TRBV6-6
D: -
size: -
CDR3: CASSPETTEAFF
DNA: TGTGCCAGCAGTCCAGAGACCACTGAAGCTTTCTTT

J: TRBJ2-2
V: TRBV11-2
D: TRBD1
size: few
CDR3: CASSLGQGTGELFF
DNA: TGTGCCAGCAGCTTAGGACAGGGCACCGGGGAGCTGTTTTTT

J: TRBJ2-7
V: TRBV6-6
D: -
size: -
CDR3: CASSTGTYEQYF
DNA: TGTGCCAGCAGTACAGGTACCTACGAGCAGTACTTC

J: TRBJ2-7
V: TRBV30
D: -
size: -
CDR3: CAWSLAGGSYEQYF
DNA: TGTGCCTGGAGTCTCGCTGGGGGATCTTACGAGCAGTACTTC

J: TRBJ2-1
V: TRBV29-1
D: TRBD1
size: -
CDR3: CSVEGTGGSYNEQFF
DNA: TGCAGCGTTGAAGGGACAGGGGGATCCTACAATGAGCAGTTCTTC

J: TRBJ2-2
V: TRBV9
D: -
size: -
CDR3: CASSVLEELAGELFF
DNA: TGTGCCAGCAGCGTACTAGAAGAGTTGGCCGGGGAGCTGTTTTTT

J: TRBJ2-7
V: TRBV13
D: -
size: -
CDR3: CASSLGFSSYEQYF
DNA: TGTGCCAGCAGCTTGGGGTTCAGCTCCTACGAGCAGTACTTC